These T cell receptor beta chains were read from a single sample in a study of blood T cell repertoires in COVID-19. Repertoires were generated with immunoSEQ multiplex PCR, while TCRdb's copy carries only in-frame clones and drops some. The table includes roughly 400,000 clones, over 75% detected once. The sequenced sample was PBMCs or T cells enriched from blood (not recorded which). Every receptor here comes from a woman aged 18 to 35 who had been exposed to COVID-19. Each CDR3 is given with its conserved first and last residue. The D gene is left open where the match is weak. Clone size appears in some rows only: once, few, many, or a class for an expanded clone.

j_call v_call d_call clone_size cdr3_nt cdr3_aa
TRBJ1-4 TRBV3-1/TRBV3-2 NA NA TGTGCCAGCAGCCAAGGAACGGGGGAGGGTGAAAAACTGTTTTTT CASSQGTGEGEKLFF
TRBJ1-1 TRBV10-3 NA NA TGTGCCATCAGTGACTATCTCAGGGGCGTGAACACTGAAGCTTTCTTT CAISDYLRGVNTEAFF
TRBJ2-2 TRBV19 NA NA TGTGCCAGTACTGCCTCGTTGGGGCGGGGAAACACCGGGGAGCTGTTTTTT CASTASLGRGNTGELFF
TRBJ2-7 TRBV3-1/TRBV3-2 TRBD1 NA TGTGCCAGCAGCCGGGACAGAACCAACTACGAGCAGTACTTC CASSRDRTNYEQYF
TRBJ1-5 TRBV5-6 NA NA TGTGCCAGCAGCTTGGCGACAGGCCAGATGGGTATGCCCCAGCATTTT CASSLATGQMGMPQHF
TRBJ2-4 TRBV19 TRBD1 once TGTGCCAGTAGTCTCGGGACAGGGGGAGCCAAAAACATTCAGTACTTC CASSLGTGGAKNIQYF
TRBJ1-5 TRBV4-3 NA NA TGCGCCAGCAGCCAAGTACAAGGGGACTATCAGCCCCAGCATTTT CASSQVQGDYQPQHF
TRBJ2-1 TRBV29-1 TRBD2 NA TGCAGCGTTGACCCCGGGACTAGCGGCAATGAGCAGTTCTTC CSVDPGTSGNEQFF
TRBJ1-6 TRBV6-5 TRBD1 NA TGTGCCAGCAGCGGGGACAGGGTGTTCCGTTCACCCCTCCACTTT CASSGDRVFRSPLHF
TRBJ1-1 TRBV7-3 NA NA TGTGCCAGCAGCCCGAATTCCGGAGAGAACACTGAAGCTTTCTTT CASSPNSGENTEAFF
TRBJ1-1 TRBV7-9 NA NA TGTGCCAGCAGCCGCGGGGGGGCGGACACTGAAGCTTTCTTT CASSRGGADTEAFF
TRBJ1-2 TRBV28 TRBD1 NA TGTGCCAGCAGTTTACAGGGGGTTAATGGCTACACCTTC CASSLQGVNGYTF
TRBJ1-2 TRBV4-2 NA NA TGTGCCAGCAGCCAAGAACGAGGCCCCAACACCTTC CASSQERGPNTF
TRBJ1-5 TRBV27 NA few TGTGCCAGCAGTTTACATTTGAGCAATCAGCCCCAGCATTTT CASSLHLSNQPQHF
TRBJ1-6 TRBV3-1/TRBV3-2 NA NA TGTGCCAGCACCCGGGGGAGGGGCCTAATTTCACCCCTCCACTTT CASTRGRGLISPLHF
TRBJ2-2 TRBV7-9 NA NA TGTGCCAGCAGAGGCGGGACGAACACCGGGGAGCTGTTTTTT CASRGGTNTGELFF
TRBJ1-5 TRBV7-8 NA NA TGTGCCAGCAGCTTAGCCTCGGGAGGACGGGACAATCAGCCCCAGCATTTT CASSLASGGRDNQPQHF
TRBJ2-3 TRBV27 NA NA TGTGCCAGCAGTTTTTCGTCAGCGAGTAGCACAGATACGCAGTATTTT CASSFSSASSTDTQYF
TRBJ1-1 TRBV7-9 NA NA TGTGCCAGCAGCTTAGGGCTATTAGAGGGCACTGAAGCTTTCTTT CASSLGLLEGTEAFF
TRBJ1-2 TRBV28 NA NA TGTGCCAGCAGTTCCCGGCCCCCAGGGAACTATGGCTACACCTTC CASSSRPPGNYGYTF
TRBJ2-7 TRBV4-1 TRBD2 NA TGCGCCAGCAGCCATCTCGGTGGCGGGGGCTACGAGCAGTACTTC CASSHLGGGGYEQYF
TRBJ2-7 TRBV7-2 NA NA TGTGCCAGCAGTAGGAGGTGGGGGGACTCCGGTAAAAACGAGCAGTACTTC CASSRRWGDSGKNEQYF
TRBJ2-7 TRBV9 TRBD2 NA TGTGCCAGCAGCCTGACCGGGCCCGGGATGAGCGGGAGGGCCTACGAGCAGTACTTC CASSLTGPGMSGRAYEQYF
TRBJ1-5 TRBV18 NA few TGTGCCAGCTCACCAGGGATGGCGGGGTTTAGCAATCAGCCCCAGCATTTT CASSPGMAGFSNQPQHF
TRBJ2-1 TRBV29-1 NA NA TGCAGCGCCACTGGCGGGATATACAATGAGCAGTTCTTC CSATGGIYNEQFF
TRBJ2-7 TRBV2 TRBD2 few TGTGCCAGCGCGGTCAAAGCGGGGTCGGTCTACGAGCAGTACTTC CASAVKAGSVYEQYF
TRBJ1-2 TRBV5-6 NA once TGTGCCAGCAGCTTGGCCAGCGGCTATGGCTACACCTTC CASSLASGYGYTF
TRBJ2-5 TRBV7-8 NA NA TGTGCCAGCAGCTTAGTAACAAAAGAGACCCAGTACTTC CASSLVTKETQYF
TRBJ1-1 TRBV7-6 NA NA TGTGCCAGCAGCTTAGCGCGGGGGGGCGGAAACACTGAAGCTTTCTTT CASSLARGGGNTEAFF
TRBJ2-7 TRBV7-6 TRBD1 NA TGTGCCAGCAGCTTATATGGGACAGGGATTCCAAACGAGCAGTACTTC CASSLYGTGIPNEQYF
TRBJ1-3 TRBV7-2 NA NA TGTGCCAGCAGCCACGACGGGGCTGGAAACACCATATATTTT CASSHDGAGNTIYF
TRBJ1-4 TRBV28 NA NA TGTGCCAGCATAGGTACTCTTCGGGCAACTAATGAAAAACTGTTTTTT CASIGTLRATNEKLFF
TRBJ2-2 TRBV14 NA few TGTGCCAGCAGCCAGCAGGCAACTTCGAACACCGGGGAGCTGTTTTTT CASSQQATSNTGELFF
TRBJ2-7 TRBV7-2 TRBD2 NA TGTGCCAGCAGCTCACGTACGGGACTAGCGGGTACCTACGAGCAGTACTTC CASSSRTGLAGTYEQYF
TRBJ2-7 TRBV7-8 TRBD1 NA TGTGCCAGCAGCAAGGGACAGAGCTACGAGCAGTACTTC CASSKGQSYEQYF
TRBJ1-5 TRBV15 NA NA TGTGCCACCAGCGGGGGCCGAAGCAATCAGCCCCAGCATTTT CATSGGRSNQPQHF
TRBJ1-5 TRBV12-3/TRBV12-4 NA NA TGTGCCAGCAGATTATCCCTTCAGCCCCAGCATTTT CASRLSLQPQHF